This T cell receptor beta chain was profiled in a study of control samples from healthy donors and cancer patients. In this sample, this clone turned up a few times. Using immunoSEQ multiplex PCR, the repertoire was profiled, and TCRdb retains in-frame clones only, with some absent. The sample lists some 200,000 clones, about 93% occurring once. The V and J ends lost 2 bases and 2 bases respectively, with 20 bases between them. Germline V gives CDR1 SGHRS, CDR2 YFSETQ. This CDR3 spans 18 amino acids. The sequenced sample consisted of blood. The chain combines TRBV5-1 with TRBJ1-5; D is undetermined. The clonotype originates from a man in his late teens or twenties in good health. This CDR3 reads CASSFQPATGSGNQPQHF. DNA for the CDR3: TGCGCCAGCAGCTTTCAACCAGCGACGGGCAGTGGCAATCAGCCCCAGCATTTT.